The 7 T cell receptor beta chains below all came from one sample that was sequenced in a study of cytomegalovirus exposure and HLA in healthy donors. The PCR made use of 60 Vbeta and 13 Jbeta primers. Profiled with immunoSEQ multiplex PCR; TCRdb holds only in-frame clones, not every one. The table lists about 87,000 clones, less than 8% of them singletons, with about 2% in the top ten. The sample taken for sequencing was PBMCs. These receptors were taken from a man aged 45 to 65 in good health and CMV-seronegative.

This clone was recorded a few times. The chain employs TRBV4-3 and TRBJ1-5; TRBD1 is a possible D gene (5 bases). The V end was cut by 1 base, the J end by 1 base, with 8 bases between. The CDR3 has 15 residues. Germline V gives CDR1 LGHNA, CDR2 YSLEER. The CDR3 loop is CASSQGRGSNQPQHF. CDR3 in DNA: TGCGCCAGCAGCCAAGGTAGGGGAAGCAATCAGCCCCAGCATTTT.

The genes are TRBV27 and TRBJ1-4, with D unresolved. The V and J ends lost 2 bases and 7 bases respectively, with 14 bases between them. The germline CDR1 and CDR2 sequences are MNHEY and SMNVEV (reference sequence). CDR3 length: 15 amino acids. CDR3 sequence: CASSLGFGRSEKLFF. CDR3 sequence (DNA): TGTGCCAGCAGTTTAGGGTTTGGGAGAAGTGAAAAACTGTTTTTT.

Only a few counts were recorded for this clone. This CDR3 reads CASSLASQQPQHF. CDR3 DNA: TGTGCCAGCAGCTTAGCGAGCCAACAGCCCCAGCATTTT. This chain connects TRBV7-8 to TRBJ1-5; D not certain. The V and J ends lost 0 bases and 7 bases respectively, with 7 bases between them. The CDR3 has 13 residues. Germline values: CDR1 SGHVS, CDR2 FQNEAQ.

The chain combines TRBV11-1 with TRBJ2-5; D ambiguous. There are 13 residues in the CDR3. Germline V gene lookup returns CDR1 SGHAT and CDR2 FQDESV (reference sequence). V lost 2 bases to trimming and J lost 3 bases, with 7 bases between them. CDR3 loop: CASSLRLEETQYF. CDR3 DNA sequence: TGTGCCAGCAGCTTACGACTGGAAGAGACCCAGTACTTC.

This rearrangement joins TRBV5-4 to TRBJ2-3; 9 bases map to TRBD1. The germline CDR1 and CDR2 sequences are SGHNT and YYREEE (reference sequence). This CDR3 contains 14 residues. The J segment lost 4 bases and the V segment lost 5 bases, leaving 5 bases of the junction unmatched. Here the CDR3 reads CASRSQGAPDTQYF. The CDR3 nucleotides are TGTGCCAGCAGATCACAGGGGGCCCCAGATACGCAGTATTTT.

This chain connects TRBV7-2 to TRBJ1-6, with D maybe TRBD1 (6 bases). In germline, CDR1 is SGHTA, CDR2 FQGNSA. CDR3 length: 14 amino acids. Trimming cost V 2 bases and J 9 bases, with 11 bases left between them. CDR3 nucleotides: TGTGCCAGCAGCTTAAGCAGGGGCGGTTCACCCCTCCACTTT. As protein: CASSLSRGGSPLHF.

The V gene is TRBV18, the J gene TRBJ1-5, with 7 bases that match TRBD1. The junction had 10 bases not matched to a gene; V was cut back by 3 bases and J by 8 bases. Germline CDR1 reads KGHSH; CDR2 reads LQKENI. This CDR3 has 15 amino acids. CDR3 region: CASSPQGDPGEPQHF. DNA for the CDR3: TGTGCCAGCTCACCGCAGGGGGACCCGGGGGAGCCCCAGCATTTT.